These 5 T cell receptor beta chains were all obtained from the same sample, sequenced in a study of blood T cells in healthy people across ages. Sample-barcoded 5' priming and a J-beta primer mix drove a second PCR of roughly 6 to 12 cycles. One entry per CDR3 protein results from TCRdb running MiXCR on the 5' RACE reads. The data show 1,500,000 or so distinct CDR3 sequences, with roughly 64% seen just once and under 8.5% held by the top ten. Specimen: blood. The receptors were gathered from a man in his late teens or twenties in good health.

J is TRBJ1-1 and V is TRBV3-1; D remains ambiguous. Between the trimmed V and J ends, which lost 4 bases and 5 bases, there was a span of 17 bases. This CDR3 has 15 residues. Looked up from germline, CDR1 is LGHDT and CDR2 is YNNKEL (reference sequence). The CDR3 DNA is TGTGCCAGCAGCCCCCTGTACGGTCAGAGAACTGAAGCTTTCTTT. This translates into CASSPLYGQRTEAFF.

This rearrangement joins TRBV5-6 to TRBJ2-2; tentative D call: TRBD1 (5 bases). The CDR3 runs 14 residues. CDR1 is SGHDT and CDR2 is YYEEEE in the germline V gene. V dropped 5 bases and J dropped 5 bases, with 13 bases sitting between them. The CDR3 nucleotides read TGTGCCAGCAGATCATCCAGGGATACCGGGGAGCTGTTTTTT. Encoded protein: CASRSSRDTGELFF.

The J gene is TRBJ2-1, the V gene TRBV27; the D is unclear. The germline CDR1 and CDR2 sequences are MNHEY and SMNVEV (reference sequence). This CDR3 has 14 residues. V was pared by 2 bases and J by 7 bases, with 12 bases between. CDR3 DNA sequence: TGTGCCAGCAGTTTAGGGGTGGTTGGAAATGAGCAGTTCTTC. Translated: CASSLGVVGNEQFF.

This clonotype has more than one count but fewer than ten. The chain carries TRBV12-5 and TRBJ2-5; TRBD1 or TRBD2 may be the D gene (6 bases each). The CDR3 sequence is 14 residues long. Trimming removed 7 bases from V and 4 bases from J, with 16 bases in between. Germline V lookup: CDR1 LGHNT, CDR2 FRNRAP. CDR3 loop: CASVRGGFRETQYF. The DNA for the CDR3 is TGTGCTAGTGTCCGAGGGGGGTTCCGAGAGACCCAGTACTTC.

This clonotype was seen only a few times. The V call is TRBV15, the J call TRBJ2-5; 14 bases fit TRBD2. The CDR3 has 16 amino acids. The V segment lost 5 bases and the J segment 0 bases; nucleotides outside the gene matches: 2. Germline V gene sequence: CDR1 LNHNV, CDR2 YYDKDF (reference sequence). In nucleotides, the CDR3 is TGTGCCACCAGCCGGACTAGCGGGAGGTACCAAGAGACCCAGTACTTC. Translating gives CATSRTSGRYQETQYF.